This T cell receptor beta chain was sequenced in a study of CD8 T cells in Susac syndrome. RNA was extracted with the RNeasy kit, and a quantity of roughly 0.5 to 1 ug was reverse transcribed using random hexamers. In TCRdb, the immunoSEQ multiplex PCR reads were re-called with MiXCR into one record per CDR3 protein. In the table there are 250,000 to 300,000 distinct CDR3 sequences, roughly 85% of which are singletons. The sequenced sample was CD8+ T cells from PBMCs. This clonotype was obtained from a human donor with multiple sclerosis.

DNA of the CDR3: TGTGCCAGCAGTTGGACCTACTACAATGAGCAGTTCTTC. Its translation: CASSWTYYNEQFF. The chain links TRBV6-5 to TRBJ2-1; the D is unclear. Germline values: CDR1 MNHEY, CDR2 SVGAGI. V gave up 4 bases and J gave up 3 bases, with 7 bases separating them. The CDR3 covers 13 residues.